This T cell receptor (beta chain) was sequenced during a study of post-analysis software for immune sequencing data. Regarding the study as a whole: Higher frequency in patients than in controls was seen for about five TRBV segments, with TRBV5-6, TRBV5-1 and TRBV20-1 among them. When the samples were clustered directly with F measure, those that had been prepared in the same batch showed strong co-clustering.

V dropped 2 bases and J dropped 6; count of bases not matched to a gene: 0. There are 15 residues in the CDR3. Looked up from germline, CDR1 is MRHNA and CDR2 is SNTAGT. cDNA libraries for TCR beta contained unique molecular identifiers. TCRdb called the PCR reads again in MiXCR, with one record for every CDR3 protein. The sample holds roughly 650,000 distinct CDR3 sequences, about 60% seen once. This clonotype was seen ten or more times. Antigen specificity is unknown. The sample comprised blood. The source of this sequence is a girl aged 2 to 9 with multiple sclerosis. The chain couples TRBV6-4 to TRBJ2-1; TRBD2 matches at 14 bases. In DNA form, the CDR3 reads TGTGCCAGCAGTGACGGGACTAGCGGGGGCAATGAGCAGTTCTTC. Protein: CASSDGTSGGNEQFF.